This T cell receptor beta chain was documented in a study of shared clonotypes between healthy human individuals. Looking at the study overall: Aged 18 to 49, the donors were two women and a few men. CD8 memory received one plate per donor, CD8 naive two, CD4 memory three and CD4 naive three. Study results and limitations: Against clonotypes common to all four donors, non-shared ones had lower generation probabilities.

As to this clone: Antigen unknown.

Naive CD8 isolation took CD45RO-negative cells positively selected for CCR7 and excluded terminally differentiated effector memory CD45RA+ cells. Execution of the assay was at deep level. Produced via immunoSEQ multiplex PCR; TCRdb's table is partial and in-frame only. The sample holds some 800,000 clones, about 91% seen once. CDR1 and CDR2 (germline): SEHNR, FQNEAQ (reference sequence). CDR3 length: 14 amino acids. Trimming cost V 5 bases and J 3 bases, with 14 bases left between them. V and J are TRBV7-9 and TRBJ2-7; D might be TRBD1 (6 bases). The TCR comes from a young man in good health. Sequenced input: naive CD8+ T cells sorted from blood. DNA for the CDR3: TGTGCCAGCAGCGCCCGAGGGGGATTCTACGAGCAGTACTTC. Amino acid sequence: CASSARGGFYEQYF.